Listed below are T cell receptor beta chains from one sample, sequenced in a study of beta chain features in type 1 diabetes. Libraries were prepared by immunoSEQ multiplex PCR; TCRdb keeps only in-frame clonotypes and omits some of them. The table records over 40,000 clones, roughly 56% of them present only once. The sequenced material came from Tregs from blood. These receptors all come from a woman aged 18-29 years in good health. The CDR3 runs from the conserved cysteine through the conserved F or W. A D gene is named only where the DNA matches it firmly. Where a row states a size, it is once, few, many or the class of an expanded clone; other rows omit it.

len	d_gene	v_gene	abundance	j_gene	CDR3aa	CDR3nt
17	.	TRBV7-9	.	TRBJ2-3	CASSLIRTITSADTQYF	TGTGCCAGCAGCTTAATCCGGACAATCACCTCCGCAGATACGCAGTATTTT
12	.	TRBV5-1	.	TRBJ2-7	CASSLTPYEQYF	TGCGCCAGCAGCCTAACTCCCTACGAGCAGTACTTC
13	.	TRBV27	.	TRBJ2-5	CASSFRRGNAQYF	TGTGCCAGCAGTTTTAGGCGGGGAAACGCCCAGTACTTC
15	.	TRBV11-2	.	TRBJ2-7	CASSLGVRASYEQYF	TGTGCCAGCAGCCTGGGCGTCAGAGCCTCCTACGAGCAGTACTTC
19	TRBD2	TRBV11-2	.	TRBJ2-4	CASSSPGLAGVGAKNIQYF	TGTGCCAGCAGCTCACCGGGACTAGCGGGAGTGGGAGCCAAAAACATTCAGTACTTC
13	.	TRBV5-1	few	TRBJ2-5	CASSLGGGETQYF	TGCGCCAGCAGCCTAGGGGGTGGAGAGACCCAGTACTTC
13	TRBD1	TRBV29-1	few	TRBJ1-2	CSVRTGGNYGYTF	TGCAGCGTCCGGACAGGGGGAAACTATGGCTACACCTTC
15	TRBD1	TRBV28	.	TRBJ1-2	CASTGGTGGHEGYTF	TGTGCCAGCACCGGAGGGACAGGGGGACATGAGGGCTACACCTTC
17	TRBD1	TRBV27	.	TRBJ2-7	CASSFRRTGDASYEQYF	TGTGCCAGCAGTTTCCGCCGGACAGGGGACGCTTCCTACGAGCAGTACTTC
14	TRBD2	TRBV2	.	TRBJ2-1	CASSGTSGKNEQFF	TGTGCCAGCAGTGGGACTAGCGGGAAAAATGAGCAGTTCTTC
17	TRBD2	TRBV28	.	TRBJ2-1	CASSKSGARRGADEQFF	TGTGCCAGCTCTAAGTCGGGGGCCCGGCGGGGGGCGGATGAGCAGTTCTTC
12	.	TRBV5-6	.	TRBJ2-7	CASSFYSYEQYF	TGTGCCAGCAGCTTCTATAGCTACGAGCAGTACTTC
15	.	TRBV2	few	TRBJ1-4	CASRFSGTTNEKLFF	TGTGCCAGCAGATTCTCCGGGACAACTAATGAAAAACTGTTTTTT
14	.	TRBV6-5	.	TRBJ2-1	CASRGWEANNEQFF	TGTGCCAGCAGGGGATGGGAGGCCAACAATGAGCAGTTCTTC
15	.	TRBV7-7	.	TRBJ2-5	CASSSLGSAGETQYF	TGTGCTAGCAGCTCTCTCGGGAGTGCTGGAGAGACCCAGTACTTC
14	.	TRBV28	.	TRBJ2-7	CASSSQESAYEQYF	TGTGCCAGCAGTTCGCAAGAGTCTGCCTACGAGCAGTACTTC
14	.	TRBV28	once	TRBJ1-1	CASSSPGGWTEAFF	TGTGCCAGCAGTTCTCCCGGGGGTTGGACTGAAGCTTTCTTT
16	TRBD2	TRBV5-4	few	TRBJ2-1	CASSLMTSGFHNEQFF	TGTGCCAGCAGTTTGATGACTAGCGGGTTCCACAATGAGCAGTTCTTC
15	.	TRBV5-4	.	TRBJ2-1	CASSFAGRNYNEQFF	TGTGCCAGCAGCTTTGCGGGACGGAACTACAATGAGCAGTTCTTC
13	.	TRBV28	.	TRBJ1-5	CASMVGGNQPQHF	TGTGCCAGCATGGTCGGGGGCAATCAGCCCCAGCATTTT
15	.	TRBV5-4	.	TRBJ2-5	CASSLEGTGQKTQYF	TGTGCCAGCAGCTTGGAGGGAACAGGGCAGAAGACCCAGTACTTC
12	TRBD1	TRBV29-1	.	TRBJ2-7	CSVTRTGYEQYF	TGCAGCGTTACCCGGACAGGCTACGAGCAGTACTTC
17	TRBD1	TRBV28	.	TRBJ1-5	CASSTDRGRRGNQPQHF	TGTGCCAGCAGTACTGACAGGGGGCGCAGGGGCAATCAGCCCCAGCATTTT
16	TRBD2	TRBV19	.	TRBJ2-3	CASSIRTSGSFDTQYF	TGTGCCAGTAGTATCCGGACTAGCGGGAGTTTTGATACGCAGTATTTT
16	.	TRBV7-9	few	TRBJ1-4	CASSLGTGTTNEKLFF	TGTGCCAGCAGCTTGGGAACAGGGACAACTAATGAAAAACTGTTTTTT
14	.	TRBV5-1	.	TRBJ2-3	CASSFSGTGDTQYF	TGCGCCAGCAGCTTCAGCGGAACAGGGGATACGCAGTATTTT
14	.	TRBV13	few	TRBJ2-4	CASSFQGSKNIQYF	TGTGCCAGCAGCTTTCAGGGGTCCAAAAACATTCAGTACTTC
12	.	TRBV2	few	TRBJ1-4	CASIRDGEKLFF	TGTGCCAGCATCAGGGATGGTGAAAAACTGTTTTTT
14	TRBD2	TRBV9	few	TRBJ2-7	CASSVTSGTYEQYF	TGTGCCAGCAGCGTGACTAGCGGGACCTACGAGCAGTACTTC
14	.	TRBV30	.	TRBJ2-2	CAWSVGGATGELFF	TGTGCCTGGAGTGTTGGGGGCGCCACCGGGGAGCTGTTTTTT
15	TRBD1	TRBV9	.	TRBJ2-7	CASSADRDGYYEQYF	TGTGCCAGCAGCGCGGACAGGGACGGTTACTACGAGCAGTACTTC
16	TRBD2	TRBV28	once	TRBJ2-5	CASIQRGLAGGETQYF	TGTGCCAGCATCCAGAGGGGACTAGCGGGAGGGGAGACCCAGTACTTC
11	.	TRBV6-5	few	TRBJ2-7	CASYDTYEQYF	TGTGCCAGTTACGACACCTACGAGCAGTACTTC
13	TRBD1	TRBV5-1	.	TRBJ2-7	CASRSGGTYEQYF	TGCGCCAGCAGGTCAGGGGGTACCTACGAGCAGTACTTC
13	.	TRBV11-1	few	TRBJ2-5	CASSRGTQETQYF	TGTGCCAGCAGCCGAGGGACTCAAGAGACCCAGTACTTC
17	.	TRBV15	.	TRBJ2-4	CATSNHRQAGAKNIQYF	TGTGCCACCAGCAACCACCGACAGGCCGGGGCCAAGAACATTCAGTACTTC
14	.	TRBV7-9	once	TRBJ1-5	CASSLASGNQPQHF	TGTGCCAGCAGCTTAGCGTCAGGCAATCAGCCCCAGCATTTT
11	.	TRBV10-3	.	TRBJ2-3	CAISGADTQYF	TGTGCCATCAGTGGGGCGGATACGCAGTATTTT
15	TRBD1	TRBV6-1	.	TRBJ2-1	CASSAGTGRGREQFF	TGTGCCAGCAGTGCCGGGACAGGGAGGGGTAGGGAGCAGTTCTTC
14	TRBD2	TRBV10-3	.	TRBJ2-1	CAISPREGSDEQFF	TGTGCCATCAGTCCCCGGGAGGGTTCCGATGAGCAGTTCTTC
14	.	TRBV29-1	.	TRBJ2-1	CSVGRAGLDNEQFF	TGCAGCGTTGGGCGAGCGGGCCTTGACAATGAGCAGTTCTTC
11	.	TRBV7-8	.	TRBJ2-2	CASGSGGELFF	TGTGCCAGCGGGTCGGGCGGGGAGCTGTTTTTT
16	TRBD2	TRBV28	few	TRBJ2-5	CASSIMGLAGIGTQYF	TGTGCCAGCAGTATTATGGGACTAGCGGGAATCGGGACCCAGTACTTC